One sample yielded the 20 T cell receptor beta chains listed below, sequenced in a study of OX40 agonist ivuxolimab in advanced cancers. TCRdb keeps only in-frame clones here, not all; method: immunoSEQ multiplex PCR. The sample includes more than 60,000 clones, 94% of them seen just once. The sequenced sample was CD4+ or CD8+ T cells sorted from blood, obtained in a trial of the OX40 agonist ivuxolimab. These receptors all come from an adult with an advanced solid tumor such as melanoma, head and neck, liver or kidney cancer.

The chain uses TRBV15 and TRBJ1-2; a possible D gene is TRBD1 (5 bases). The germline V and J ends were trimmed by 3 bases and 6 bases, with 17 bases remaining between them. This CDR3 contains 15 residues. Per the germline V gene, CDR1 is LNHNV and CDR2 is YYDKDF (reference sequence). The CDR3 spells CATSSGHGPVDGYTF. The CDR3 coding sequence is TGTGCCACCAGCAGTGGACACGGTCCTGTGGATGGCTACACCTTC.

This sequence joins TRBV19 and TRBJ2-2; D gene ambiguous. V lost 5 bases, J lost 2 bases, and 9 bases lay in between. The length of the CDR3 is 14 residues. Germline assignment: CDR1 LNHDA and CDR2 SQIVND (reference sequence). The CDR3: CASSGGINTGELFF. DNA for the CDR3: TGTGCCAGTAGTGGCGGTATAAACACCGGGGAGCTGTTTTTT. The full variable domain, completed using reference TRBV19 and TRBJ2-2, is DGGITQSPKYLFRKEGQNVTLSCEQNLNHDAMYWYRQDPGQGLRLIYYSQIVNDFQKGDIAEGYSVSREKKESFPLTVTSAQKNPTAFYLCASSGGINTGELFFGEGSRLTVL.

This chain connects TRBV10-3 to TRBJ2-5; 10 bases match TRBD2. V lost 10 bases and J lost 2; bases outside the gene matches: 7. Looked up from germline, CDR1 is ENHRY and CDR2 is SYGVKD. CDR3 length: 14 amino acids. CDR3 in amino acids: CATLGTSEQETQYF. The CDR3 region has the DNA TGTGCCACCCTTGGGACTAGCGAACAAGAGACCCAGTACTTC.

The CDR3: CSVLRGTGELFF. For the CDR3, the DNA is TGCAGCGTGCTCAGGGGCACCGGGGAGCTGTTTTTT. The rearrangement joins TRBV29-1 to TRBJ2-2; maybe TRBD1 (6 bases). The CDR3 totals 12 residues. Germline V lookup: CDR1 SQVTM, CDR2 ANQGSEA. Trimming took off 6 bases at V and 4 bases at J, with 9 bases between the two ends.

V and J are TRBV19 and TRBJ1-2, with no clear D. V shed 6 bases and J shed 8 bases, with 4 bases lying between them. CDR1 LNHDA and CDR2 SQIVND come from the germline V gene (reference sequence). The CDR3 runs 9 residues. This chain's CDR3 is CASRGGYTF. CDR3 DNA sequence: TGTGCCAGTAGAGGGGGCTACACCTTC.

V is TRBV9 and J is TRBJ2-3; tentatively, D is TRBD1 (6 bases). Looked up from germline, CDR1 is SGDLS and CDR2 is YYNGEE. With 0 bases removed from V and 0 bases from J, the gap between germline ends came to 14 bases. This CDR3 comprises 17 residues. CDR3 sequence (DNA): TGTGCCAGCAGCGTAGTCCCGGACAGTACTAGCACAGATACGCAGTATTTT. Protein product: CASSVVPDSTSTDTQYF.

V and J are TRBV19 and TRBJ2-1, with 9 bases aligning to TRBD1. CDR3 length: 15 residues. CDR1 is LNHDA and CDR2 is SQIVND in the germline V gene (reference sequence). Losses at the gene ends were 6 bases for V and 6 bases for J; bases not matched to a gene: 9. The DNA for the CDR3 is TGTGCCAGTAGCATTGCCGGGACAGGGCTCAATGAGCAGTTCTTC. Its translation: CASSIAGTGLNEQFF.

J is TRBJ2-1 and V is TRBV27; tentative D call: TRBD1 (5 bases). Trimming took off 3 bases at V and 6 bases at J, with 21 bases between the two ends. CDR3 length: 17 amino acids. From germline, CDR1 is MNHEY and CDR2 SMNVEV (reference sequence). CDR3 sequence reads: CASSFPNHASGLNEQFF. DNA for the CDR3: TGTGCCAGCAGTTTCCCAAACCACGCCTCAGGGCTCAATGAGCAGTTCTTC.

The rearrangement links TRBV9 to TRBJ1-2; D might be TRBD1 (5 bases). Germline V gene lookup returns CDR1 SGDLS and CDR2 YYNGEE. This CDR3 comprises 15 residues. The ends were cut back, 6 bases at V and 6 bases at J, with 21 bases in the middle. Written as DNA, the CDR3 is TGTGCCAGCACCAGGACGGACAAACAAGGGGATGGCTACACCTTC. Its translation is CASTRTDKQGDGYTF.

The V call is TRBV7-9, the J call TRBJ2-7, with 9 bases matching TRBD2. The V gene's germline CDR1 is SEHNR and CDR2 FQNEAQ (reference sequence). V lost 5 bases to trimming and J lost 0 bases; unmatched junction nucleotides: 5. The CDR3 covers 15 residues. CDR3 bases: TGTGCCAGCAGCCGTACTAGCGGGCCCTCCTACGAGCAGTACTTC. Its protein product is CASSRTSGPSYEQYF.

With respect to this clone: The identical CDR3 is also encoded by other nucleotide sequences in the sample. The chain employs TRBV19 and TRBJ1-1, with D hard to call. From germline, CDR1 is LNHDA and CDR2 SQIVND (reference sequence). The V and J ends lost 6 bases and 1 base respectively, with 6 bases between them. The CDR3 contains 12 residues. CDR3 nucleotides: TGTGCCAGTAGGCCAGGGAACACTGAAGCTTTCTTT. Translated, it gives CASRPGNTEAFF.

The gene calls are TRBV4-3 and TRBJ2-2; no clear D gene. Trimming took off 1 base at V and 2 bases at J, with 8 bases between the two ends. The CDR3 loop spans 15 amino acids. CDR1 is LGHNA, CDR2 YSLEER, per germline. The CDR3 is CASSQVYPNTGELFF. In DNA, the CDR3 is TGCGCCAGCAGCCAAGTTTATCCAAACACCGGGGAGCTGTTTTTT.

This clone was counted once. The chain has TRBV4-3 and TRBJ2-1; 9 bases line up with TRBD1. Per germline, CDR1 LGHNA and CDR2 YSLEER. The V and J ends lost 4 bases and 9 bases, in that order; junction bases with no gene match: 4. The length of the CDR3 is 13 residues. The CDR3 region has the DNA TGCGCCAGCAGCCGGACAGGGGCGGGTGAGCAGTTCTTC. This sequence encodes CASSRTGAGEQFF.

In DNA, the CDR3 is TGTGCCAGCAGCTTAGAGCCCAACCCCGGTGCCCTGGGGACGCAGTACTTC. Translation gives CASSLEPNPGALGTQYF. The chain couples TRBV11-3 to TRBJ2-7, with D possibly being TRBD1 or TRBD2 (5 bases each). Germline lookup yields CDR1 SGHNT and CDR2 YENEEA. Between the trimmed V and J ends, which lost 0 bases and 9 bases, there was a span of 24 bases. This CDR3 has 17 residues.

This clone was seen more than once but under ten times. The rearrangement uses TRBV19 and TRBJ1-1; no clear D. The CDR3 is 12 amino acids. Germline lookup yields CDR1 LNHDA and CDR2 SQIVND (reference sequence). V was cut by 5 bases and J by 3 bases, with 7 bases left in between. CDR3 protein: CASSLGDTEAFF. DNA for the CDR3: TGTGCCAGTAGTCTTGGGGACACTGAAGCTTTCTTT.

V gene TRBV7-3 combines with J gene TRBJ2-3, with 8 bases lining up with TRBD2. Germline assignment: CDR1 SGHTA and CDR2 FQGTGA. CDR3 length: 15 amino acids. Trimming cost V 4 bases and J 1 base; bases outside gene matches: 4. CDR3 DNA: TGTGCCAGCAGCTACAGCGGGAGTGGCACAGATACGCAGTATTTT. Its translation is CASSYSGSGTDTQYF. The full variable domain, in which reference TRBV7-3 and TRBJ2-3 provide the parts outside the CDR3, is GAGVSQTPSNKVTEKGKYVELRCDPISGHTALYWYRQSLGQGPEFLIYFQGTGAADDSGLPNDRFFAVRPEGSVSTLKIQRTERGDSAVYLCASSYSGSGTDTQYFGPGTRLTVL.

V gene TRBV5-4 combines with J gene TRBJ1-1; D unclear. The germline CDR1 and CDR2 sequences are SGHNT and YYREEE (reference sequence). The CDR3 sequence is 15 residues long. Trimming shortened V by 7 bases and J by 1 base, and 17 bases separated the two germline ends. The chain's CDR3 is CASQRAGIGNTEAFF. CDR3 coding DNA: TGTGCCAGCCAGAGAGCGGGAATCGGGAACACTGAAGCTTTCTTT.

The CDR3 DNA is TGTGCCAGCAGTTTAGGCAGGGGAGCCTACGAGCAGTACTTC. Translating it yields CASSLGRGAYEQYF. The genes are TRBV27 and TRBJ2-7, with a possible D match to TRBD1 (6 bases). Deletions cut 2 bases from V and 2 bases from J, with 10 bases between. Germline lookup yields CDR1 MNHEY and CDR2 SMNVEV (reference sequence). The CDR3 is 14 residues long.

The chain recombines TRBV29-1 with TRBJ1-1; 8 bases fit TRBD1. Germline CDR1 is SQVTM and CDR2 is ANQGSEA. The V segment lost 7 bases and the J segment 5 bases; nucleotides outside the gene matches: 15. The CDR3 is made up of 15 amino acids. The CDR3 coding sequence is TGCAGCGCTCCGCCGGTCCAGGGGGCTGATACTGAAGCTTTCTTT. Its protein product is CSAPPVQGADTEAFF.

CDR3 DNA: TGTGCCAGTAGCGCAGCCTTGAACACTGAAGCTTTCTTT. It translates to CASSAALNTEAFF. V gene TRBV19 combines with J gene TRBJ1-1; the D is unclear. V was pared by 6 bases and J by 0 bases, with 8 bases between. Germline-derived CDR1 and CDR2 are LNHDA and SQIVND (reference sequence). The CDR3 consists of 13 residues.